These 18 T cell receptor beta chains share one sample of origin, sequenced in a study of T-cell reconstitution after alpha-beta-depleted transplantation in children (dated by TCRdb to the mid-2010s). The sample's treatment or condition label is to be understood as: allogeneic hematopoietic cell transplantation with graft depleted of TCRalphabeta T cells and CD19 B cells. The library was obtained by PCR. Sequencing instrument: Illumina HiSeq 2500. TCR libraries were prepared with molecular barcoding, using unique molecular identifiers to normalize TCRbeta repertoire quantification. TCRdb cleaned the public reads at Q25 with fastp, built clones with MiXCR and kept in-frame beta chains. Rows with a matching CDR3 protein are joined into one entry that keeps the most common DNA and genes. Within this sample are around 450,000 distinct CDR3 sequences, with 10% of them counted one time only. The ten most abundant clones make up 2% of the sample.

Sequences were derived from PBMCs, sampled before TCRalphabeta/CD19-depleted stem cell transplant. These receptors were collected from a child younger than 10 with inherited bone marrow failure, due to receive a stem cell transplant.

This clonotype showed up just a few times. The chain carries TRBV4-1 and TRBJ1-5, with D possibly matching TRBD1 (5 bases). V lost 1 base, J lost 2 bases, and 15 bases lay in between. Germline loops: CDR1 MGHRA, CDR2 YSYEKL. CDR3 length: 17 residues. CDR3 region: CASSQGLGAVGNQPQHF. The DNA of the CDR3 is TGCGCCAGCAGCCAAGGGCTCGGGGCCGTGGGCAATCAGCCCCAGCATTTT.

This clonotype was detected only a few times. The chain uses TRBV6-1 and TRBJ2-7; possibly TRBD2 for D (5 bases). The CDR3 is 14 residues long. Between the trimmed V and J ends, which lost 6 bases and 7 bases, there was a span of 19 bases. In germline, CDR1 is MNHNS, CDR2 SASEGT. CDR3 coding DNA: TGTGCCAGCAGCACCCCGGGATACCCGGGGGAGCAGTACTTC. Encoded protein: CASSTPGYPGEQYF.

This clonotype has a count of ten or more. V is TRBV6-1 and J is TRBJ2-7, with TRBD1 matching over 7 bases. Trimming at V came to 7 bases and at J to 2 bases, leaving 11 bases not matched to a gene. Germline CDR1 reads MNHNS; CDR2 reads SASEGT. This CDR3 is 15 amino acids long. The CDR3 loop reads CASKPTGASTYEQYF. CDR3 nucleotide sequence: TGTGCCAGCAAACCTACAGGGGCTTCGACCTACGAGCAGTACTTC.

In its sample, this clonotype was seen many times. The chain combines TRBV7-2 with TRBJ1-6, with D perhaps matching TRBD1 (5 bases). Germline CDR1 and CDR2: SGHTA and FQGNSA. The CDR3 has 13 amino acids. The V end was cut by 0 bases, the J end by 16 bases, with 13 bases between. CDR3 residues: CASSLAPGDLLHF. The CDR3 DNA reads TGTGCCAGCAGCTTAGCGCCCGGGGACCTGCTCCACTTT. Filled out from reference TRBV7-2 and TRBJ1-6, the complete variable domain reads GAGVSQSPSNKVTEKGKDVELRCDPISGHTALYWYRQSLGQGLEFLIYFQGNSAPDKSGLPSDRFSAERTGGSVSTLTIQRTQQEDSAVYLCASSLAPGDLLHFGNGTRLTVT.

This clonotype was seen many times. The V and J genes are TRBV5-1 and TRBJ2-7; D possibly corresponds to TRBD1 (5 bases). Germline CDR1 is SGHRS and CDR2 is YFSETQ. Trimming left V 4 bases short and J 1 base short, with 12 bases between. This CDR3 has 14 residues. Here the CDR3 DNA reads TGCGCCAGCAGCCCATGGGCAGGGTCCTACGAGCAGTACTTC. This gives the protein CASSPWAGSYEQYF.

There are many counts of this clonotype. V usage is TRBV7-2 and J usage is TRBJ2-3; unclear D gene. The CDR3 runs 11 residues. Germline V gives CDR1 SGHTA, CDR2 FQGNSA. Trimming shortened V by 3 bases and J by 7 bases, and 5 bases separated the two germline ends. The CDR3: CASSFTHTQYF. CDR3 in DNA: TGTGCCAGCAGCTTCACCCATACGCAGTATTTT.

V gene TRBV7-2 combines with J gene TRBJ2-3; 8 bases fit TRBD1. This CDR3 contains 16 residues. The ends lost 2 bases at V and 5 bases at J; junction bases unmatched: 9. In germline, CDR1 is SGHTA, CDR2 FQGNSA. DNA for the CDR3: TGTGCCAGCAGCTTACGGAACAGGGGGTGGGAAGATACGCAGTATTTT. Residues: CASSLRNRGWEDTQYF.

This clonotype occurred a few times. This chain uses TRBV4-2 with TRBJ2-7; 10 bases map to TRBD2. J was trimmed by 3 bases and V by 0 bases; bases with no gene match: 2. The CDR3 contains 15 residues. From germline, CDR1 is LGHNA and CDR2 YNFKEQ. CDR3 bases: TGTGCCAGCAGCCAAGACCCTAGCGGGGGCTACGAGCAGTACTTC. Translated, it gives CASSQDPSGGYEQYF.

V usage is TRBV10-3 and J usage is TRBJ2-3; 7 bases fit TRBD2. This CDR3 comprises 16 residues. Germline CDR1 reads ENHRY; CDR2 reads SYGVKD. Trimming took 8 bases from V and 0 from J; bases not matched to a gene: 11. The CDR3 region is CAISRLGRESTDTQYF. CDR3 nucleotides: TGTGCCATCTCCCGACTTGGGCGGGAGAGCACAGATACGCAGTATTTT.

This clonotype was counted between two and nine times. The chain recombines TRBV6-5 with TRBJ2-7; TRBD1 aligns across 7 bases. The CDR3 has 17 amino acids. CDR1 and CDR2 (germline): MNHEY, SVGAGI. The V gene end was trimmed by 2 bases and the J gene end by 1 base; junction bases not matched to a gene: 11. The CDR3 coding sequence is TGTGCCAGCAGTTACGCGACAGGGTTGAAGCGATCCTACGAGCAGTACTTC. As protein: CASSYATGLKRSYEQYF.

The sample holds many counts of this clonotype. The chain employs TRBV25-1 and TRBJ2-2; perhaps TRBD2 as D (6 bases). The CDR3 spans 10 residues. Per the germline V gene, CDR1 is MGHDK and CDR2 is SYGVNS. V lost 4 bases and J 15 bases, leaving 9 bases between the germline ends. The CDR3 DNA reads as TGTGCCAGCAGTGGGGGGAGGATGTTTTTT. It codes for CASSGGRMFF.

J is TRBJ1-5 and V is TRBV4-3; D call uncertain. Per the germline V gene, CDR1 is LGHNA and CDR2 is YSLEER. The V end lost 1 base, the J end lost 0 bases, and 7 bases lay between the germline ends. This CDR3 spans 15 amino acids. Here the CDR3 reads CASSQVYLSNQPQHF. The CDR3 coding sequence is TGCGCCAGCAGCCAAGTCTACCTTAGCAATCAGCCCCAGCATTTT.

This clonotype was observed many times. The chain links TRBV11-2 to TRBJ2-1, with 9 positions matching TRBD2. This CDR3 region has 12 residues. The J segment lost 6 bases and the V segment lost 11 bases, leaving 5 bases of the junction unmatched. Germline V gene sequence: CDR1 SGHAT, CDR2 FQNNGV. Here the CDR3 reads CAGSGSGNEQFF. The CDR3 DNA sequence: TGTGCCGGTAGCGGGAGCGGCAATGAGCAGTTCTTC.

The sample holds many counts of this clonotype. CDR3 sequence reads: CASSNTVTDTQYF. The CDR3 DNA reads TGTGCCAGCTCCAACACCGTCACAGATACGCAGTATTTT. The genes are TRBV18 and TRBJ2-3, with D unresolved. There are 13 residues in the CDR3. In germline, CDR1 is KGHSH, CDR2 LQKENI. Trimming took 6 bases from V and 2 from J, leaving 9 bases between them.

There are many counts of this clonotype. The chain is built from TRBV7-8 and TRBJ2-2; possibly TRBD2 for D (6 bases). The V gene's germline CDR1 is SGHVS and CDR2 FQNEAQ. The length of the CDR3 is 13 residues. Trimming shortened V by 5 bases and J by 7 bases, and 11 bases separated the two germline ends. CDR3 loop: CASSLLAIGELFF. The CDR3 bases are TGTGCCAGCAGCCTTCTAGCGATCGGGGAGCTGTTTTTT.

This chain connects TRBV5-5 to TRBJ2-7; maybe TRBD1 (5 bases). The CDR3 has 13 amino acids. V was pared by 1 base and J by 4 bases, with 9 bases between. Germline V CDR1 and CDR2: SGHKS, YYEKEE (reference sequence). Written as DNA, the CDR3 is TGTGCCAGCAGCTTGACGGACATATACGAGCAGTACTTC. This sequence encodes CASSLTDIYEQYF.

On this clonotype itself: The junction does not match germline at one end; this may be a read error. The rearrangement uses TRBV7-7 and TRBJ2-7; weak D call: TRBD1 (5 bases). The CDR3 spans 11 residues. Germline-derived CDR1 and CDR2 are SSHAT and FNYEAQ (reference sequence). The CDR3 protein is CASSLGPVQHF. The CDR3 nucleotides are TGTGCCAGCAGCTTGGGGCCGGTGCAGCACTTC.

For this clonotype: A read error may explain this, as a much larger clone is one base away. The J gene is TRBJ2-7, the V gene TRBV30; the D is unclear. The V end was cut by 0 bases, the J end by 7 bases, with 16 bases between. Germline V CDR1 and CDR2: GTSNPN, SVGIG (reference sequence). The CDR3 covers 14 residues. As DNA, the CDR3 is TGTGCCTGGAGTGTACTAAGTTTCGGTGTGGAGCAGTACTTC. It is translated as CAWSVLSFGVEQYF.